The 8 T cell receptor beta chains given below trace back to one sample, sequenced in a study of T cell responses to AZD1222 COVID-19 vaccine (TCRdb year 2021). The time point label corresponds to: about 28 days (+/-7) after the second vaccine dose. Library creation used the immunoSEQ multiplex PCR assay. TCRdb stores this immuneACCESS table with in-frame sequences only. Part of the clones is absent; in the studies checked, under half of the shortfall reflects unresolved V genes, and no reason is known for the rest. A total of fewer than 150,000 clones appear in this sample, 92% of them only once. Jointly, the top ten make up about 9.4% of the sample. Material: peripheral blood, obtained 28 days after the second AZD1222 dose. The receptor set was obtained from an adult who received the AZD1222 COVID-19 vaccine.

V is TRBV6-5 and J is TRBJ2-1, with D perhaps TRBD2 (5 bases). Trimming left V 7 bases short and J 0 bases short, with 13 bases between. Germline lookup yields CDR1 MNHEY and CDR2 SVGAGI. The CDR3 runs to 15 residues. This chain's CDR3 is CASKTSLHSYNEQFF. The CDR3 DNA sequence: TGTGCCAGCAAAACTAGTTTGCACTCCTACAATGAGCAGTTCTTC.

This clone appeared a single time. This sequence joins TRBV7-9 and TRBJ1-2; D remains unclear. CDR1 and CDR2 (germline): SEHNR, FQNEAQ (reference sequence). V dropped 2 bases and J dropped 3 bases, with 7 bases sitting between them. The CDR3 sequence is 13 residues long. The CDR3 nucleotides are TGTGCCAGCAGCTTACAGGTGGACTATGGCTACACCTTC. Its translation is CASSLQVDYGYTF. Full variable domain (rest looked up from reference TRBV7-9 and TRBJ1-2): DTGVSQNPRHKITKRGQNVTFRCDPISEHNRLYWYRQTLGQGPEFLTYFQNEAQLEKSRLLSDRFSAERPKGSFSTLEIQRTEQGDSAMYLCASSLQVDYGYTFGSGTRLTVV.

The chain combines TRBV28 with TRBJ2-7; D may correspond to TRBD1 or TRBD2 (5 bases each). The germline CDR1 and CDR2 sequences are MDHEN and SYDVKM. Trimming shortened V by 5 bases and J by 3 bases, and 14 bases separated the two germline ends. This CDR3 spans 14 amino acids. CDR3 sequence reads: CASSPQGRYYEQYV. As DNA, the CDR3 is TGTGCCAGCAGTCCGCAGGGACGGTACTACGAGCAGTACGTC.

The chain links TRBV28 to TRBJ1-1; 7 bases match TRBD1. Germline CDR1 is MDHEN and CDR2 is SYDVKM. The CDR3 loop spans 15 amino acids. The trim removed 5 bases at V and 4 bases at J, leaving 10 bases unmatched. The CDR3 protein is CASSPGAGGGTEAFF. Here the CDR3 DNA reads TGTGCCAGCAGTCCCGGGGCAGGGGGAGGCACTGAAGCTTTCTTT.

As concerns this clone: Other DNA sequences in the sample encode the same CDR3. This sequence joins TRBV27 and TRBJ1-1, with a possible D match to TRBD1 (6 bases). V was shortened by 7 bases and J by 4 bases, with 13 bases between the two germline ends. Germline CDR1 is MNHEY and CDR2 is SMNVEV (reference sequence). The CDR3 loop spans 13 amino acids. CDR3 sequence (DNA): TGTGCCAGCATGAGGGGGGGCGGCACTGAAGCTTTCTTT. This translates into CASMRGGGTEAFF.

This chain connects TRBV7-9 to TRBJ1-2; D not certain. This CDR3 is built from 12 residues. V lost 2 bases and J 6 bases, leaving 7 bases between the germline ends. Germline-derived CDR1 and CDR2 are SEHNR and FQNEAQ (reference sequence). CDR3 coding DNA: TGTGCCAGCAGCTTAAATCCCGATGGCTACACCTTC. Amino acids: CASSLNPDGYTF.

This sequence joins TRBV9 and TRBJ1-1; D unclear. This CDR3 comprises 16 residues. V lost 0 bases and J lost 0, with 12 bases in between. Germline CDR1 and CDR2: SGDLS and YYNGEE. The CDR3 reads CASSVVLGSMNTEAFF. The CDR3 bases are TGTGCCAGCAGCGTAGTGTTGGGGTCCATGAACACTGAAGCTTTCTTT.

The chain has TRBV3-1 (or the pseudogene TRBV3-2) and TRBJ2-1; D not resolved. The CDR3 totals 15 residues. Between the trimmed V and J ends, which lost 0 bases and 5 bases, there was a span of 11 bases. The germline V gene encodes CDR1 LGHDT and CDR2 YNNKEL (reference sequence). The CDR3 sequence is CASSQETARNNEQFF. CDR3 sequence (DNA): TGTGCCAGCAGCCAAGAAACCGCCAGAAACAATGAGCAGTTCTTC.